This TCR beta chain was obtained from a study of blood T cell repertoires in COVID-19. J lost 10 bases, V lost 0 bases, and 10 bases had no gene match. Germline values: CDR1 KGHSH, CDR2 LQKENI. CDR3 size: 16 residues. Participant ages covered roughly 18 to 89 years across 24 US areas. Grouping used clinical history reported by participants in a survey and questionnaire. The method was immunoSEQ multiplex PCR; TCRdb's version includes in-frame clones alone and lacks a portion of them. The table shows 250,000 to 350,000 clones, with around 89% occurring only once. Sequenced: PBMCs or T cells enriched from blood (not recorded which). This sequence originates from a woman between 18 and 29 years old with acute COVID-19. The gene calls are TRBV18 and TRBJ2-2, with 8 bases lining up with TRBD2. The CDR3, as DNA: TGTGCCAGCTCACCACCGTTCGGGGGGGGAATGCCGGAGCTGTTTTTT. Its protein product is CASSPPFGGGMPELFF.